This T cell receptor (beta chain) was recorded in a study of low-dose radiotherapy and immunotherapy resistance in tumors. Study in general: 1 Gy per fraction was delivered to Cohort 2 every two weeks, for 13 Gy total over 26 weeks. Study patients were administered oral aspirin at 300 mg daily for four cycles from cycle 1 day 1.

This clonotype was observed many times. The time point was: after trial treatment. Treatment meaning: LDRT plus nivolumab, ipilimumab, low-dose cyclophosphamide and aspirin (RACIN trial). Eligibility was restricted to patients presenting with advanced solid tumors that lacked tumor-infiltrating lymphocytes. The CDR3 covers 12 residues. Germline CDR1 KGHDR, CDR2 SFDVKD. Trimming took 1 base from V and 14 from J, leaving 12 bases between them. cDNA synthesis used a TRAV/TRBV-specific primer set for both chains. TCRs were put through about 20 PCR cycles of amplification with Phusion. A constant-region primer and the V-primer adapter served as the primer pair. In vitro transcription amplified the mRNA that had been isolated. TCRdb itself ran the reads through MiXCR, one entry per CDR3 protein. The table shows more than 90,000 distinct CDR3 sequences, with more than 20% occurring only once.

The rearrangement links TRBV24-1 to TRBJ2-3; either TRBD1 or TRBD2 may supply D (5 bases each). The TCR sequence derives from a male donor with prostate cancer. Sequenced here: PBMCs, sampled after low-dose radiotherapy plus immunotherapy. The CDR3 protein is CATSDFRDLPYF. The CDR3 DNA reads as TGTGCCACCAGTGATTTCCGGGACCTTCCGTATTTT.